The 28 T cell receptor beta chains below were found in one sample sequenced in a study of Tregs in tolerant kidney transplant recipients. Clones were read by immunoSEQ multiplex PCR, and TCRdb kept only the in-frame ones, dropping some. The sample shows 69,000 or so clones, 85% to 90% of them seen only once. Sequenced material: CD4+ T cells from blood, taken before the transplant. Receptor source: a human donor who received a combined kidney and bone marrow transplant.

The chain uses TRBV7-6 and TRBJ2-7; no clear D gene. Germline assignment: CDR1 SGHVS and CDR2 FNYEAQ. This CDR3 has 13 amino acids. Deletions cut 2 bases from V and 4 bases from J, with 9 bases between. CDR3 amino acids: CASSLTEEYEQYF. The DNA of the CDR3 is TGTGCCAGCAGCTTAACTGAAGAATACGAGCAGTACTTC.

This chain connects TRBV19 to TRBJ2-5; 8 nucleotides match TRBD1. The CDR3 totals 15 residues. CDR1 is LNHDA and CDR2 is SQIVND in the germline V gene (reference sequence). The ends lost 2 bases at V and 3 bases at J; junction bases unmatched: 5. The CDR3 region has the DNA TGTGCCAGTAGTATACAGGGGGCGTTGGAAGAGACCCAGTACTTC. Translated, it gives CASSIQGALEETQYF.

The count of this clone is one. The CDR3 loop is CASSRQGWATEAFF. The CDR3 coding sequence is TGTGCCAGCAGTAGACAGGGGTGGGCCACTGAAGCTTTCTTT. The V gene is TRBV28, the J gene TRBJ1-1, with 8 bases lining up with TRBD1. J was trimmed by 4 bases and V by 5 bases; bases with no gene match: 6. Germline values: CDR1 MDHEN, CDR2 SYDVKM. The CDR3 spans 14 residues.

V usage is TRBV27 and J usage is TRBJ2-7; 11 bases are a match to TRBD1. This CDR3 region has 14 residues. The germline gives CDR1 MNHEY, CDR2 SMNVEV (reference sequence). The V segment lost 6 bases and the J segment 4 bases; nucleotides outside the gene matches: 5. The CDR3 region is CASRRTGGSYEQYF. DNA for the CDR3: TGTGCCAGCAGGCGGACAGGGGGCTCGTACGAGCAGTACTTC.

The chain joins TRBV7-2 to TRBJ2-1; TRBD2 matches at 11 bases. Germline V gene lookup returns CDR1 SGHTA and CDR2 FQGNSA. This CDR3 has 15 residues. V trimming: 5 bases; J trimming: 9 bases; junction bases outside the gene matches: 9. This CDR3 reads CASSPTLAGEGEQFF. The CDR3, as DNA: TGTGCCAGCAGCCCCACACTAGCGGGAGAGGGTGAGCAGTTCTTC.

The chain combines TRBV28 with TRBJ1-2; 8 bases agree with TRBD1. Trimming removed 6 bases from V and 6 bases from J; junction bases left unmatched: 6. Germline V gene data show CDR1 as MDHEN and CDR2 as SYDVKM. The CDR3 runs 13 residues. The DNA for the CDR3 is TGTGCCAGCAGACCGACAGGGGTGAATGGCTACACCTTC. It is translated as CASRPTGVNGYTF.

V and J are TRBV4-3 and TRBJ2-5; D gene ambiguous. With 0 bases removed from V and 0 bases from J, the gap between germline ends came to 8 bases. Germline-derived CDR1 and CDR2 are LGHNA and YSLEER. The CDR3 loop spans 15 amino acids. The CDR3 DNA reads TGCGCCAGCAGCCAAGATCGGTACTACCAAGAGACCCAGTACTTC. This translates into CASSQDRYYQETQYF.

The CDR3 coding sequence is TGTGCCAGCAGCGTAGGGGGGACTAGCGGGAGGTACGAGCAGTACTTC. Amino acid sequence: CASSVGGTSGRYEQYF. The chain carries TRBV9 and TRBJ2-7, with 15 bases lining up with TRBD2. The CDR3 extends over 16 amino acids. The trim removed 0 bases at V and 4 bases at J, leaving 2 bases unmatched. Germline V gene data show CDR1 as SGDLS and CDR2 as YYNGEE.

The chain has TRBV28 and TRBJ1-1; possible D gene TRBD1, 5 bases. Between the trimmed V and J ends, which lost 2 bases and 4 bases, there was a span of 8 bases. Germline lookup yields CDR1 MDHEN and CDR2 SYDVKM. The CDR3 totals 13 residues. CDR3 protein: CASSLGRVTEAFF. CDR3 nucleotides: TGTGCCAGCAGTTTAGGCAGGGTCACTGAAGCTTTCTTT.

This clone was detected only once. The gene calls are TRBV5-1 and TRBJ2-5, with 7 positions matching TRBD1. In germline, CDR1 is SGHRS, CDR2 YFSETQ. Trimming cost V 0 bases and J 10 bases; bases outside gene matches: 9. This CDR3 region has 14 residues. The CDR3 DNA reads TGCGCCAGCAGCTTGGCGGGACAGAACCTAGACCAGTACTTC. Translating it yields CASSLAGQNLDQYF.

The J gene is TRBJ2-7, the V gene TRBV20-1; tentative D call: TRBD2 (6 bases). Germline assignment: CDR1 DFQATT and CDR2 SNEGSKA (reference sequence). The CDR3 spans 11 residues. Deletions cut 6 bases from V and 4 bases from J, with 10 bases between. CDR3 sequence reads: CSAGTFYEQYF. DNA for the CDR3: TGCAGTGCCGGGACTTTTTACGAGCAGTACTTC.

This chain joins TRBV6-1 and TRBJ2-1, with D uncertain. Per germline, CDR1 MNHNS and CDR2 SASEGT. V was pared by 2 bases and J by 0 bases, with 8 bases between. The CDR3 spans 15 residues. The DNA for the CDR3 is TGTGCCAGCAGTGAATTTCCCAACTCCTACAATGAGCAGTTCTTC. Translation: CASSEFPNSYNEQFF.

The chain is built from TRBV9 and TRBJ1-3; D might be TRBD1 (5 bases). Germline loops: CDR1 SGDLS, CDR2 YYNGEE. The CDR3 runs to 16 residues. V shed 0 bases and J shed 1 base, with 11 bases lying between them. CDR3 loop: CASSVGAGYSGNTIYF. CDR3 DNA sequence: TGTGCCAGCAGCGTAGGAGCAGGGTATTCTGGAAACACCATATATTTT.

V and J are TRBV29-1 and TRBJ2-7; D possibly corresponds to TRBD2 (6 bases). The germline V gene has CDR1 SQVTM and CDR2 ANQGSEA. The CDR3 has 16 residues. V shed 4 bases and J shed 0 bases, with 19 bases lying between them. The CDR3 region is CSVVSEGFLSSYEQYF. The CDR3 region has the DNA TGCAGCGTTGTTTCGGAGGGCTTCCTGAGCTCCTACGAGCAGTACTTC.

Here the CDR3 reads CASSLRQGDPYEQYF. In DNA, the CDR3 is TGTGCCAGCAGTTTAAGGCAGGGTGATCCCTACGAGCAGTACTTC. The rearrangement uses TRBV27 and TRBJ2-7; D is perhaps TRBD1 (5 bases). There are 15 residues in the CDR3. Germline V lookup: CDR1 MNHEY, CDR2 SMNVEV (reference sequence). Trimming shortened V by 2 bases and J by 2 bases, and 13 bases separated the two germline ends.

V gene TRBV2 combines with J gene TRBJ2-1; 11 nucleotides agree with TRBD2. There are 15 residues in the CDR3. The V and J ends lost 1 base and 11 bases, in that order; junction bases with no gene match: 7. From germline, CDR1 is SNHLY and CDR2 FYNNEI. The CDR3 sequence is CASSEGLAGMFKQFF. As DNA, the CDR3 is TGTGCCAGCAGTGAAGGACTAGCGGGAATGTTTAAGCAGTTCTTC.

The chain employs TRBV27 and TRBJ2-2, with D perhaps TRBD1 (6 bases). V was trimmed by 2 bases and J by 5 bases, leaving 12 bases between them. This CDR3 spans 15 amino acids. The germline V gene encodes CDR1 MNHEY and CDR2 SMNVEV (reference sequence). The CDR3 region is CASSLAGGATGELFF. CDR3 DNA sequence: TGTGCCAGCAGTTTAGCTGGGGGCGCAACCGGGGAGCTGTTTTTT.

The genes are TRBV27 and TRBJ1-4, with 10 bases aligning to TRBD1. The CDR3 contains 17 residues. The ends lost 1 base at V and 6 bases at J; junction bases unmatched: 8. The germline V gene encodes CDR1 MNHEY and CDR2 SMNVEV (reference sequence). This CDR3 reads CASSLYRTGGRDEKLFF. The CDR3 DNA reads TGTGCCAGCAGTTTATATCGGACAGGGGGTAGGGATGAAAAACTGTTTTTT. The full variable domain, its missing parts supplied by reference TRBV27 and TRBJ1-4, is EAQVTQNPRYLITVTGKKLTVTCSQNMNHEYMSWYRQDPGLGLRQIYYSMNVEVTDKGDVPEGYKVSRKEKRNFPLILESPSPNQTSLYFCASSLYRTGGRDEKLFFGSGTQLSVL.

The chain links TRBV7-2 to TRBJ1-3; possibly TRBD1 for D (5 bases). V was pared by 1 base and J by 0 bases, with 10 bases between. The CDR3 covers 16 residues. Per the germline V gene, CDR1 is SGHTA and CDR2 is FQGNSA. The CDR3 coding sequence is TGTGCCAGCAGCTTAGGGGGCCCAGCCTCTGGAAACACCATATATTTT. It encodes CASSLGGPASGNTIYF.

The genes are TRBV5-1 and TRBJ2-2; a weak D match, TRBD1 (6 bases). Germline-derived CDR1 and CDR2 are SGHRS and YFSETQ. The CDR3 runs 16 residues. Trimming pared 2 bases from V and 4 bases from J, leaving 15 bases between. The CDR3 reads CASSFTPPQGTGELFF. For the CDR3, the DNA is TGCGCCAGCAGCTTTACACCCCCACAGGGCACCGGGGAGCTGTTTTTT.

This clone has only one observation. This chain links TRBV5-1 with TRBJ2-6; 8 nucleotides line up with TRBD2. Germline V lookup: CDR1 SGHRS, CDR2 YFSETQ. CDR3 size: 17 residues. Unmatched junction bases numbered 12, after V lost 6 bases and J lost 4 bases. The CDR3 nucleotides are TGCGCCAGCAAGTCACTAGCGGCCTCTGCAGGGGCCAACGTCCTGACTTTC. It translates to CASKSLAASAGANVLTF.

CDR3 bases: TGTGCCAGCAGCTTAGTTGGAGCGGGAGTGAACGAGCAGTACTTC. This gives the protein CASSLVGAGVNEQYF. The chain couples TRBV7-2 to TRBJ2-7; 8 bases fit TRBD2. With V trimmed by 1 base and J by 5 bases, 7 bases remained unmatched. The CDR3 spans 15 residues. CDR1 and CDR2 (germline): SGHTA, FQGNSA. Full variable domain (outside the CDR3, taken from reference TRBV7-2 and TRBJ2-7): GAGVSQSPSNKVTEKGKDVELRCDPISGHTALYWYRQSLGQGLEFLIYFQGNSAPDKSGLPSDRFSAERTGGSVSTLTIQRTQQEDSAVYLCASSLVGAGVNEQYFGPGTRLTVT.

V is TRBV11-2 and J is TRBJ2-7, with 7 bases lining up with TRBD1. CDR3 length: 14 amino acids. J lost 4 bases, V lost 5 bases, and 8 bases had no gene match. Germline loops: CDR1 SGHAT, CDR2 FQNNGV. The CDR3 coding sequence is TGTGCCAGCAGCCCTCCGACAGGGTTGTACGAGCAGTACTTC. Translation: CASSPPTGLYEQYF.

The rearrangement joins TRBV11-3 to TRBJ2-3; 11 bases are shared with TRBD2. This CDR3 contains 16 residues. CDR1 is SGHNT and CDR2 is YENEEA in the germline V gene. V was clipped by 3 bases and J by 2 bases; unmatched bases: 4. DNA for the CDR3: TGTGCCAGCAGCTTGGGGACTAGCGGAAACACAGATACGCAGTATTTT. This gives the protein CASSLGTSGNTDTQYF. The full variable domain, with the rest looked up from reference TRBV11-3 and TRBJ2-3, is EAGVVQSPRYKIIEKKQPVAFWCNPISGHNTLYWYLQNLGQGPELLIRYENEEAVDDSQLPKDRFSAERLKGVDSTLKIQPAELGDSAVYLCASSLGTSGNTDTQYFGPGTRLTVL.

This clone was detected a few times. This same CDR3 is encoded by further DNA sequences in the sample. The chain combines TRBV2 with TRBJ1-5, with unresolved D. V was trimmed by 6 bases and J by 7 bases, leaving 13 bases between them. This CDR3 spans 13 amino acids. Looked up from germline, CDR1 is SNHLY and CDR2 is FYNNEI. CDR3 loop: CASSPPRGQPQHF. In DNA form, the CDR3 reads TGTGCCAGCAGCCCGCCGCGCGGGCAGCCCCAGCATTTT.

The chain links TRBV10-1 to TRBJ2-1, with D maybe TRBD2 (6 bases). The CDR3 has 15 residues. The V end was cut by 3 bases, the J end by 7 bases, with 16 bases between. Germline V CDR1 and CDR2: WNHNN, SYGVQD (reference sequence). Here the CDR3 reads CASSDNSGELNEQFF. CDR3 in DNA: TGCGCCAGCAGTGACAATAGCGGAGAACTGAATGAGCAGTTCTTC.

V usage is TRBV27 and J usage is TRBJ1-5; TRBD1 aligns across 7 bases. The germline gives CDR1 MNHEY, CDR2 SMNVEV (reference sequence). The CDR3 is 15 amino acids. V shed 4 bases, J shed 7 bases, and the junction held 10 bases outside the gene matches. In nucleotides, the CDR3 is TGTGCCAGCAGTTCCTTCGACAGGGATGACCAGCCCCAGCATTTT. Its protein product is CASSSFDRDDQPQHF.

The rearrangement uses TRBV7-8 and TRBJ1-1; 9 nucleotides align to TRBD1. Trimming at V came to 1 base and at J to 3 bases, leaving 9 bases not matched to a gene. CDR1 is SGHVS and CDR2 is FQNEAQ in the germline V gene. This CDR3 region has 17 residues. The CDR3 protein is CASSLVGTGYSYTEAFF. The CDR3 nucleotides read TGTGCCAGCAGCTTAGTTGGGACAGGGTACTCTTACACTGAAGCTTTCTTT.